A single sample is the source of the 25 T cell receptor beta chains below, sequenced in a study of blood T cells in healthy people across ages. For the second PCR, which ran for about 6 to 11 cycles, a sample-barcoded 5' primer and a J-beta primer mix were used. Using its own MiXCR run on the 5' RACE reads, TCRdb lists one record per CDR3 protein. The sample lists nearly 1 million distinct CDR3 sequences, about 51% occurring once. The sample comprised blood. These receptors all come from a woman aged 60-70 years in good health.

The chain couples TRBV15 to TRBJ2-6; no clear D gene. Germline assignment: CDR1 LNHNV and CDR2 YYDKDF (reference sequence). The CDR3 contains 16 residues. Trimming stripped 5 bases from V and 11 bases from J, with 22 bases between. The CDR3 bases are TGTGCCACCAGCGTCGGCAGTACATGGGCTTCCGACGTCCTGACTTTC. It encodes CATSVGSTWASDVLTF.

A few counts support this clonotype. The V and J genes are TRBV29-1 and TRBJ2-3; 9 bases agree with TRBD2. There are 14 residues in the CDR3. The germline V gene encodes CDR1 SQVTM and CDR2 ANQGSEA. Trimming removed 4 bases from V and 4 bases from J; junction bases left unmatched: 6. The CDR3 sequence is CSVAGGRGADTQYF. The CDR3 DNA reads TGCAGCGTTGCAGGCGGGAGGGGTGCAGATACGCAGTATTTT.

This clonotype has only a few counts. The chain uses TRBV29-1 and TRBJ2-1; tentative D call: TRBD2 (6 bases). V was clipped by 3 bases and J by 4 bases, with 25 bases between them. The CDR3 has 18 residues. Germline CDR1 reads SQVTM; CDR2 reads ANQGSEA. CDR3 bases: TGCAGCGTTGAGGGCCCGACGGACTTAGCGGCCTTTTACAATGAGCAGTTCTTC. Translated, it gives CSVEGPTDLAAFYNEQFF.

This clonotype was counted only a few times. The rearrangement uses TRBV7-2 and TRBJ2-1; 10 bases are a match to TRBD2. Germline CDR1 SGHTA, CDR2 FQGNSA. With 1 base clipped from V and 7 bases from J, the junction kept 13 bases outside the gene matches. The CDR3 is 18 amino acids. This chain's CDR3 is CASSLGGAGASGRNEQFF. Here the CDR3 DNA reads TGTGCCAGCAGCTTAGGGGGTGCTGGTGCTAGCGGGAGAAATGAGCAGTTCTTC.

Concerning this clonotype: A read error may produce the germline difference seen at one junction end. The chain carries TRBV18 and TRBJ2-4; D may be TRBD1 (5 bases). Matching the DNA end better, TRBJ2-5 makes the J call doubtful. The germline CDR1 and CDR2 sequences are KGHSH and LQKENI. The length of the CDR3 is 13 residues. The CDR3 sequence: CDSASGIRETQYF. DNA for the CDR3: TGTGACAGCGCGTCAGGGATTCGGGAGACCCAGTACTTC.

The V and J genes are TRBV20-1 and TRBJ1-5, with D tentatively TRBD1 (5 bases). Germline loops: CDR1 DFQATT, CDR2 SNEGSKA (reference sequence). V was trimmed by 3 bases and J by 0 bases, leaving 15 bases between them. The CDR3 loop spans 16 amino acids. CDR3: CSASRDGLYSNQPQHF. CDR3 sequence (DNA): TGCAGTGCTAGTAGGGACGGACTTTATAGCAATCAGCCCCAGCATTTT.

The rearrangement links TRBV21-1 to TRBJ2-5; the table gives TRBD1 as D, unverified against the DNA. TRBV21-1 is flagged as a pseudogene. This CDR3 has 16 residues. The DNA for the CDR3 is TGTGCCAGCAGCATCCGACGGGACCCTGGCCCGTGTGAGCAGTACTTC. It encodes CASSIRRDPGPCEQYF.

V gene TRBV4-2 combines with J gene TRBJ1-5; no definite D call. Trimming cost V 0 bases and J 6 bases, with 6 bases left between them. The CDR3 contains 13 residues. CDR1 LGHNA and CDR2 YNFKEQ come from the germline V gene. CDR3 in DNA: TGTGCCAGCAGCCAAGATTCGGTTCAGCCCCAGCATTTT. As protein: CASSQDSVQPQHF.

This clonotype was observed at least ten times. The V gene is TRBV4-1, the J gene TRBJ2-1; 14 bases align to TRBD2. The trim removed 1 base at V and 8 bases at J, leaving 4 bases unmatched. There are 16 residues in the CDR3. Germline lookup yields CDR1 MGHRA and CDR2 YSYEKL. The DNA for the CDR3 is TGCGCCAGCAGCCAAGTGGGACTAGCGGGAGCGGATGAGCAGTTCTTC. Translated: CASSQVGLAGADEQFF.

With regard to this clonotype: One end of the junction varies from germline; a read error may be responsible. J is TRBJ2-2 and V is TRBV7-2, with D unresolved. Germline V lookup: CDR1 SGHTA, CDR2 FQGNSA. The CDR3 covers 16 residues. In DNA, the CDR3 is TGTGCCAGCACCCCTCGAGGTGCGGCGAACACCGAGGAGCTGTTTTTT. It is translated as CASTPRGAANTEELFF. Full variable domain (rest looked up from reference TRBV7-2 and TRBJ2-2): GAGVSQSPSNKVTEKGKDVELRCDPISGHTALYWYRQSLGQGLEFLIYFQGNSAPDKSGLPSDRFSAERTGGSVSTLTIQRTQQEDSAVYLCASTPRGAANTEELFFGEGSRLTVL.

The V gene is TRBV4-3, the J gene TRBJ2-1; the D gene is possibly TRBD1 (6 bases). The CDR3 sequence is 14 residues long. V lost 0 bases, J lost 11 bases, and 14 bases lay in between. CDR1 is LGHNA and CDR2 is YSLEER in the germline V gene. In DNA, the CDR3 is TGCGCCAGCAGCCAAGATCCCGGACAGCCTAAGCAGTTCTTC. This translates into CASSQDPGQPKQFF.

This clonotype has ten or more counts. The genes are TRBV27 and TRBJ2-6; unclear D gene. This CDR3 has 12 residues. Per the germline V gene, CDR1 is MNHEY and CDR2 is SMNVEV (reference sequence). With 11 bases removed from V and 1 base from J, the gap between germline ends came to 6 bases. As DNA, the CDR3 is TGTGCCGTCAGGTCTGGGGCCAACGTCCTGACTTTC. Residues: CAVRSGANVLTF.

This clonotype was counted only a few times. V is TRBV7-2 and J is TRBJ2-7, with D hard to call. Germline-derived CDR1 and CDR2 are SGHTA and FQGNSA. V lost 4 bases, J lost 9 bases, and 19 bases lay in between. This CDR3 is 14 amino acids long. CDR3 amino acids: CASSSDAVVRWQYF. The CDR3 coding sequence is TGTGCCAGCAGCTCCGATGCCGTTGTCAGGTGGCAGTACTTC.

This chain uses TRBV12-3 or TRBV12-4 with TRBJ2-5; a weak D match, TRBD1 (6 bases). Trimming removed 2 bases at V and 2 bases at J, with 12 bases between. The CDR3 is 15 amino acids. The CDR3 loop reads CASSLIGGSQETQYF. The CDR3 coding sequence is TGTGCCAGCAGTTTAATAGGGGGTAGTCAAGAGACCCAGTACTTC.

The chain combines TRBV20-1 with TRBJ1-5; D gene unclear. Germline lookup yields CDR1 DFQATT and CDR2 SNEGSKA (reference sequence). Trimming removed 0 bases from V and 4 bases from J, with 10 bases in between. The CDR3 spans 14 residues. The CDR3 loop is CSARDLAENQPQHF. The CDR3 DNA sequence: TGCAGTGCTAGAGATCTAGCAGAAAATCAGCCCCAGCATTTT.

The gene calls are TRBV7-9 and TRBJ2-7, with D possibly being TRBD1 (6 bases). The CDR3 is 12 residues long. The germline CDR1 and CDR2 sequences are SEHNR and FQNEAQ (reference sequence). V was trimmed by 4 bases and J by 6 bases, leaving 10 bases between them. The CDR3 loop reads CASSSSGVEQYF. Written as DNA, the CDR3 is TGTGCCAGCAGCTCATCAGGGGTCGAGCAGTACTTC. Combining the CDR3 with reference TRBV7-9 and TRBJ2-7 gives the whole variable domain DTGVSQNPRHKITKRGQNVTFRCDPISEHNRLYWYRQTLGQGPEFLTYFQNEAQLEKSRLLSDRFSAERPKGSFSTLEIQRTEQGDSAMYLCASSSSGVEQYFGPGTRLTVT.

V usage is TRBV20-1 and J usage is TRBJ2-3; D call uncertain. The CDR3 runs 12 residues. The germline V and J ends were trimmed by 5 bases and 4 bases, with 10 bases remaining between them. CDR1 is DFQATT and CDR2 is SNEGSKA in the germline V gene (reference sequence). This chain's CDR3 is CSAQSSADTQYF. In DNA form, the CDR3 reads TGCAGTGCTCAGAGTAGTGCAGATACGCAGTATTTT.

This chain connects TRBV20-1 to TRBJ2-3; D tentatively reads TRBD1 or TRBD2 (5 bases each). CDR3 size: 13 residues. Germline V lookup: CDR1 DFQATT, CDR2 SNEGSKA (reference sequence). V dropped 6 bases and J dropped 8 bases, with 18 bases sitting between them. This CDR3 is CSARDLFRATQYF. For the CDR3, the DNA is TGCAGTGCCCGGGACCTCTTTCGGGCTACGCAGTATTTT.

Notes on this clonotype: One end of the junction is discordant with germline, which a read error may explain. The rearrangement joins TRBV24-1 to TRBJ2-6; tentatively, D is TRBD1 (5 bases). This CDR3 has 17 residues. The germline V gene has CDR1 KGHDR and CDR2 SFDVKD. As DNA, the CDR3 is TGTGCCACCAGTGATTGGGTCCAAAACTCTGGGGCCAACTTCCTGACTTTC. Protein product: CATSDWVQNSGANFLTF.

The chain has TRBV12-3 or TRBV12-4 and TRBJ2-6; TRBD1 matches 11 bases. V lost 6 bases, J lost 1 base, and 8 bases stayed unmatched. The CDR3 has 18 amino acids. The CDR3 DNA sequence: TGTGCCAGCAGGCCCTCCGGGACAGGGGGATCTGGGGCCAACGTCCTGACTTTC. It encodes CASRPSGTGGSGANVLTF.

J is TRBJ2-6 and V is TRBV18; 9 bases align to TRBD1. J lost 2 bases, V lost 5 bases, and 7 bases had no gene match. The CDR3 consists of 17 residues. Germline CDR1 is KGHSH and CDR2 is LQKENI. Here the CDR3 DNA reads TGTGCCAGCTCATATACAGGGGGCGTTCCTGGGGCCAACGTCCTGACTTTC. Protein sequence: CASSYTGGVPGANVLTF.

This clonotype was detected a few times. The CDR3 DNA is TGTGCCACCAGTGCCGCGCGGCAGGCAAACTACGAGCAGTACTTC. It encodes CATSAARQANYEQYF. V and J are TRBV24-1 and TRBJ2-7; no definite D call. Germline V CDR1 and CDR2: KGHDR, SFDVKD. The CDR3 has 15 amino acids. V shed 5 bases and J shed 3 bases, with 16 bases lying between them.

CDR3 residues: CASSKQGFSTGYTF. The CDR3 DNA follows: TGTGCCAGCAGTAAACAGGGGTTTAGTACTGGCTACACCTTC. The chain couples TRBV28 to TRBJ1-2, with 7 bases fitting TRBD1. CDR3 length: 14 amino acids. Germline V CDR1 and CDR2: MDHEN, SYDVKM. V lost 5 bases and J lost 7; bases outside the gene matches: 10.

DNA of the CDR3: TGTGCCAGCAGCTTTCGGCTTAACACCGGGGAGCTGTTTTTT. It codes for CASSFRLNTGELFF. This chain connects TRBV5-5 to TRBJ2-2; no firm D call. This CDR3 is built from 14 residues. From germline, CDR1 is SGHKS and CDR2 YYEKEE (reference sequence). V lost 2 bases to trimming and J lost 2 bases, with 7 bases between them.

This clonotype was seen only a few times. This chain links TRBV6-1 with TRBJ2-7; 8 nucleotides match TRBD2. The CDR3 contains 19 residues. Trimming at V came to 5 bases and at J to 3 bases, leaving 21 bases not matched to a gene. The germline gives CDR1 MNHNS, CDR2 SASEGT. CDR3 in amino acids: CASSKNHGRGRTQLYEQYF. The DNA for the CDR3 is TGTGCCAGCAGTAAAAATCACGGGAGGGGTAGGACTCAACTCTACGAGCAGTACTTC.